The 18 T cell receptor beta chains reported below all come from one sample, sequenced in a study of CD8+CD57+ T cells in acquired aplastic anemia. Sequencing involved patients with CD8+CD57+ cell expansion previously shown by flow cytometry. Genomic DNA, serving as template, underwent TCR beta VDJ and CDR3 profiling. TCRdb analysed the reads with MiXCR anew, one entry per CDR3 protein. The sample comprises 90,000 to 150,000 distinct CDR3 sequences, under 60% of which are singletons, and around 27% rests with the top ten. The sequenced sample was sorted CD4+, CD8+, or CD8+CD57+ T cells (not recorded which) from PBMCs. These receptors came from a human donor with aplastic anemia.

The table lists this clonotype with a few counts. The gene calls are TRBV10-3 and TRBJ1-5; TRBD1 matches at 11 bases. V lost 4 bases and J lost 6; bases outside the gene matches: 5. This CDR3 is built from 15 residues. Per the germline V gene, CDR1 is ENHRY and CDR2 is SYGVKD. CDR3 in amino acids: CAISGTGGAGQPQHF. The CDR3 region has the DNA TGTGCCATCAGTGGGACAGGGGGCGCGGGTCAGCCCCAGCATTTT.

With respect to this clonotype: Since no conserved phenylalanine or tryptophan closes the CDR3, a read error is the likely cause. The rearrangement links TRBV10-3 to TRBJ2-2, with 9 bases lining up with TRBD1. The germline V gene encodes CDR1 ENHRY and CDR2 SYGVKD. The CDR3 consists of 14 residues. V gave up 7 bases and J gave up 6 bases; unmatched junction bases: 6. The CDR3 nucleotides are TGTGCCATCACCGGGACAGGGACGTCCGGGGAGCTGTTTTCT. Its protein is CAITGTGTSGELFS.

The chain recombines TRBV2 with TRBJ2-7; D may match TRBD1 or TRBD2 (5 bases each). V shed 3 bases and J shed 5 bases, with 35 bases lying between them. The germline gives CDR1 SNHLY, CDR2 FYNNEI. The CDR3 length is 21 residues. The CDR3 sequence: CASSEVDSTPRVGPSVHEQYF. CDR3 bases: TGTGCCAGCAGTGAGGTTGACAGCACCCCCAGGGTGGGACCCTCGGTCCACGAGCAGTACTTC.

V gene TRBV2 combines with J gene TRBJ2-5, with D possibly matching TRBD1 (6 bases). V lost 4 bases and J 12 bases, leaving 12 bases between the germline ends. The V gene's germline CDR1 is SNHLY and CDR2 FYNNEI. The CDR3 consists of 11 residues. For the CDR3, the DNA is TGTGCCAGCAGTGTCGACAGGAACAAGTACTTC. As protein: CASSVDRNKYF.

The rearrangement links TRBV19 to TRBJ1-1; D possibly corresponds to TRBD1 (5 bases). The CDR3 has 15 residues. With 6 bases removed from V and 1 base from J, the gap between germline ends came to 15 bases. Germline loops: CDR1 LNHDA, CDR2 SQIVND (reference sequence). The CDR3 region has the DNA TGTGCCAGTAGCGGCCGGACACTAAAGAACACTGAAGCTTTCTTT. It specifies CASSGRTLKNTEAFF.

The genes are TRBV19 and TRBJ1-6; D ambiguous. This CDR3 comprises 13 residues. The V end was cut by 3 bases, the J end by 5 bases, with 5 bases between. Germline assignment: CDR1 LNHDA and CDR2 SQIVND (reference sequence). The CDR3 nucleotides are TGTGCCAGTAGTATGGGTAATAATTCACCCCTCCACTTT. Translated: CASSMGNNSPLHF. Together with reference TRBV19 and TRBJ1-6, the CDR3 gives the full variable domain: DGGITQSPKYLFRKEGQNVTLSCEQNLNHDAMYWYRQDPGQGLRLIYYSQIVNDFQKGDIAEGYSVSREKKESFPLTVTSAQKNPTAFYLCASSMGNNSPLHFGNGTRLTVT.

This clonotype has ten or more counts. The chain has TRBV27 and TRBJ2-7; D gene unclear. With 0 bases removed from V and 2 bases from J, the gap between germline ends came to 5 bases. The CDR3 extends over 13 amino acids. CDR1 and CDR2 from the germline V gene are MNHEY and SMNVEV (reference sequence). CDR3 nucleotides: TGTGCCAGCAGTTTATCAGCTACCTACGAGCAGTACTTC. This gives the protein CASSLSATYEQYF.

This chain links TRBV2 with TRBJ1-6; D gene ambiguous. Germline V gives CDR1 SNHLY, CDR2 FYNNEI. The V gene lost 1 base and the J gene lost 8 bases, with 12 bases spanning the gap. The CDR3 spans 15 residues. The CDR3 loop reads CASSEGRSQHSPLHF. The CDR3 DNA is TGTGCCAGCAGTGAAGGTCGGTCTCAACATTCACCCCTCCACTTT.

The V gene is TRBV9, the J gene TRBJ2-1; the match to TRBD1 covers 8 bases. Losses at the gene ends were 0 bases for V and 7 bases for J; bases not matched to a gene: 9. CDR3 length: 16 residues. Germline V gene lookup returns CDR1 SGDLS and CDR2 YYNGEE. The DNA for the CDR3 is TGTGCCAGCAGCGTAGAGGCAGGGGGCCGCGGAAATGAGCAGTTCTTC. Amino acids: CASSVEAGGRGNEQFF.

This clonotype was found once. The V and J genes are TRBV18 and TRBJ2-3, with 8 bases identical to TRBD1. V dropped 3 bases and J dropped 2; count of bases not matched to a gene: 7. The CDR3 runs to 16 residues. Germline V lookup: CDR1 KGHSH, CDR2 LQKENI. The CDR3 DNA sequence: TGTGCCAGCTCACCCAGGACAGGGCTCCACACAGATACGCAGTATTTT. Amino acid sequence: CASSPRTGLHTDTQYF. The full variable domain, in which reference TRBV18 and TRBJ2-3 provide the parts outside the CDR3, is NAGVMQNPRHLVRRRGQEARLRCSPMKGHSHVYWYRQLPEEGLKFMVYLQKENIIDESGMPKERFSAEFPKEGPSILRIQQVVRGDSAAYFCASSPRTGLHTDTQYFGPGTRLTVL.

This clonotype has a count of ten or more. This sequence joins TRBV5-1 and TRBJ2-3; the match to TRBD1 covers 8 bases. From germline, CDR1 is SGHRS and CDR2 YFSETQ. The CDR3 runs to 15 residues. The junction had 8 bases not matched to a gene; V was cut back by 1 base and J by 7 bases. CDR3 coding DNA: TGCGCCAGCAGCTTGTCGACAGGGGTAGAATATACGCAGTATTTT. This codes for CASSLSTGVEYTQYF.

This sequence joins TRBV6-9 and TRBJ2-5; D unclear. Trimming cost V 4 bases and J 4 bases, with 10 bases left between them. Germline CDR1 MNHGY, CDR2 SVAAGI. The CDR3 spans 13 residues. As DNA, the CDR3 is TGTGCCAGCAGTTCTTCCCGGACAGAGACCCAGTACTTC. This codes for CASSSSRTETQYF.

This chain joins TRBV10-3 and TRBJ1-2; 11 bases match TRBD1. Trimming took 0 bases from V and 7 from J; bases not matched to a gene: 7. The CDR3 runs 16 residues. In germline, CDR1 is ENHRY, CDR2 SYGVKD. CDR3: CAISESVGQGAGGYTF. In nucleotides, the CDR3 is TGTGCCATCAGTGAGTCAGTTGGACAGGGGGCTGGTGGCTACACCTTC.

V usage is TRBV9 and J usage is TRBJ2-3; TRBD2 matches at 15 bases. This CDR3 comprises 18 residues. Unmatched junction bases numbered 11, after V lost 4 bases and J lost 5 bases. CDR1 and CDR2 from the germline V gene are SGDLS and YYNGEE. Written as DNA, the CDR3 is TGTGCCAGCAGCCCCGGACTAGCGGGAGGGCCCAGGGGAGATACGCAGTATTTT. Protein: CASSPGLAGGPRGDTQYF.

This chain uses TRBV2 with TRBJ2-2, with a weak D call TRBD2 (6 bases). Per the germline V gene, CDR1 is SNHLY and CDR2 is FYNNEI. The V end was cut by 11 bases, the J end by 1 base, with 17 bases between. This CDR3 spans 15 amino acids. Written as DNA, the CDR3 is TGTGCCGGCCGTGGGGGGATAGGGAACACCGGGGAGCTGTTTTTT. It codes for CAGRGGIGNTGELFF.

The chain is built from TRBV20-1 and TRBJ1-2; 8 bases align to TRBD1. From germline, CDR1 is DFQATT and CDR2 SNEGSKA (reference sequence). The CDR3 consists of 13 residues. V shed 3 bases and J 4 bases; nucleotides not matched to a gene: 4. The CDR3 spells CSARKDRVYGYTF. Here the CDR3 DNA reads TGCAGTGCTAGGAAGGACAGGGTCTATGGCTACACCTTC.

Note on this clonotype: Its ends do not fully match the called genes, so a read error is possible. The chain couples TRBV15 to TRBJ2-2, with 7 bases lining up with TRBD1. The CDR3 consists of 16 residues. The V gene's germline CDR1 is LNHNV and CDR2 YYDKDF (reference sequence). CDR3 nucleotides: TGTGCCACCAGTCCTTTGGACAGGAGGAACGCCGGGGAGCTGTTTTTT. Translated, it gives CATSPLDRRNAGELFF.

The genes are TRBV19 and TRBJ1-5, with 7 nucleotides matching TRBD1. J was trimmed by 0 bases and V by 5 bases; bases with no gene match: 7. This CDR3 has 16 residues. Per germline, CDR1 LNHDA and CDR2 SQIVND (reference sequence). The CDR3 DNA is TGTGCCAGTAGTTTATACGGGACAGTTAGCAATCAGCCCCAGCATTTT. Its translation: CASSLYGTVSNQPQHF.